Shown below are 11 T cell receptor beta chains from a single sample sequenced in a study of blood T cells in healthy people across ages. The second PCR ran about 6 to 12 cycles with a sample-barcoded 5' primer and J-beta primers. Each CDR3 protein is one row after TCRdb ran MiXCR on the 5' RACE reads. This table holds 1.8 million or so distinct CDR3 sequences, about 39% found once. Sequences were obtained from blood. These receptors were taken from a human donor in good health.

V and J are TRBV4-3 and TRBJ2-1; 9 bases match TRBD1. There are 17 residues in the CDR3. J gave up 5 bases and V 4 bases, and 12 bases lay outside the gene matches. The V gene's germline CDR1 is LGHNA and CDR2 YSLEER. The CDR3 DNA follows: TGCGCCAGCAGCCCTCACCCACAGGGGGCGCTTAACAATGAGCAGTTCTTC. This translates into CASSPHPQGALNNEQFF.

The chain is built from TRBV27 and TRBJ2-5; 7 bases are a match to TRBD1. Germline values: CDR1 MNHEY, CDR2 SMNVEV (reference sequence). The ends lost 0 bases at V and 6 bases at J; junction bases unmatched: 10. The CDR3 loop spans 16 amino acids. The CDR3 region has the DNA TGTGCCAGCAGTTTATCGAGTACAGGGGAGATAAAGACCCAGTACTTC. It specifies CASSLSSTGEIKTQYF.

In its sample, this clonotype was seen a few times. This sequence joins TRBV5-6 and TRBJ2-7, with D tentatively TRBD2 (7 bases). There are 15 residues in the CDR3. Germline lookup yields CDR1 SGHDT and CDR2 YYEEEE. Trimming stripped 4 bases from V and 4 bases from J, with 18 bases between. The CDR3 nucleotides are TGTGCCAGCAGCCGGCGTATCGGGGGGCTTTACGAGCAGTACTTC. This codes for CASSRRIGGLYEQYF. Together with reference TRBV5-6 and TRBJ2-7, the CDR3 gives the full variable domain: DAGVTQSPTHLIKTRGQQVTLRCSPKSGHDTVSWYQQALGQGPQFIFQYYEEEERQRGNFPDRFSGHQFPNYSSELNVNALLLGDSALYLCASSRRIGGLYEQYFGPGTRLTVT.

V is TRBV20-1 and J is TRBJ2-7; D not resolved. The germline CDR1 and CDR2 sequences are DFQATT and SNEGSKA (reference sequence). The CDR3 loop spans 11 amino acids. Trimming left V 3 bases short and J 3 bases short, with 6 bases between. CDR3 sequence: CSASTVYEQYF. The CDR3 DNA sequence: TGCAGTGCTAGTACGGTCTACGAGCAGTACTTC.

The chain has TRBV24-1 and TRBJ1-2; possibly TRBD1 for D (5 bases). Germline V gives CDR1 KGHDR, CDR2 SFDVKD. V was trimmed by 4 bases and J by 4 bases, leaving 6 bases between them. The CDR3 extends over 12 amino acids. DNA of the CDR3: TGTGCCACCAGTGAAACAGGCTATGGCTACACCTTC. This gives the protein CATSETGYGYTF.

This chain uses TRBV15 with TRBJ2-3, with unresolved D. Trimming took 1 base from V and 0 from J, leaving 11 bases between them. Germline values: CDR1 LNHNV, CDR2 YYDKDF (reference sequence). CDR3 length: 16 amino acids. CDR3 residues: CATSRGGHPSTDTQYF. The CDR3 bases are TGTGCCACCAGCAGAGGCGGTCACCCTAGCACAGATACGCAGTATTTT.

The chain carries TRBV28 and TRBJ1-1; the D gene is possibly TRBD1 (5 bases). Germline V CDR1 and CDR2: MDHEN, SYDVKM. The CDR3 covers 12 residues. V gave up 10 bases and J gave up 3 bases, with 12 bases separating them. Here the CDR3 reads CATTMGDTEAFF. As DNA, the CDR3 is TGTGCCACCACAATGGGGGACACTGAAGCTTTCTTT.

V usage is TRBV29-1 and J usage is TRBJ1-5; a possible D gene is TRBD1 (5 bases). The CDR3 runs 13 residues. Germline assignment: CDR1 SQVTM and CDR2 ANQGSEA. Trimming cost V 4 bases and J 7 bases, with 14 bases left between them. CDR3 residues: CSVGGGFGQPQHF. CDR3 bases: TGCAGCGTTGGGGGCGGCTTTGGGCAGCCCCAGCATTTT. The whole variable domain, filled in from reference TRBV29-1 and TRBJ1-5, reads SAVISQKPSRDICQRGTSLTIQCQVDSQVTMMFWYRQQPGQSLTLIATANQGSEATYESGFVIDKFPISRPNLTFSTLTVSNMSPEDSSIYLCSVGGGFGQPQHFGDGTRLSIL.

To note about this clonotype: Mismatch with germline at one junction end may stem from a read error. This sequence joins TRBV28 and TRBJ2-6; D remains ambiguous. The CDR3 is 16 residues long. CDR1 and CDR2 (germline): MDHEN, SYDVKM. The CDR3: CANSSTSSSGANVLTF. CDR3 sequence (DNA): TGTGCCAACAGTTCCACGAGTTCCTCTGGGGCCAACGTCCTGACTTTC.

V is TRBV4-3 and J is TRBJ2-1, with TRBD1 matching 8 bases. CDR3 size: 15 residues. Germline CDR1 is LGHNA and CDR2 is YSLEER. V shed 1 base and J 3 bases; nucleotides not matched to a gene: 2. The CDR3 DNA reads TGCGCCAGCAGCCAAGGGACAGGGTACTACAATGAGCAGTTCTTC. Its protein product is CASSQGTGYYNEQFF.

This clonotype was observed a few times. V is TRBV7-9 and J is TRBJ2-5, with D perhaps TRBD1 (6 bases). V was pared by 6 bases and J by 11 bases, with 19 bases between. There are 13 residues in the CDR3. CDR1 SEHNR and CDR2 FQNEAQ come from the germline V gene (reference sequence). For the CDR3, the DNA is TGTGCCAGCAGAACAGGGAACCGGGAAGAGCAGTACTTC. Amino acids: CASRTGNREEQYF.